This paragraph reports one T cell receptor (beta chain). Method: immunoSEQ multiplex PCR; TCRdb's copy keeps in-frame clones and lacks some. The repertoire holds around 120,000 clones, roughly 88% seen once, with around 3.3% in the top ten. The sample belongs to a study of control samples from healthy donors and cancer patients. V gave up 3 bases and J gave up 0 bases; unmatched junction bases: 14. This CDR3 region has 21 residues. Germline CDR1 LNHDA, CDR2 SQIVND (reference sequence). The chain uses TRBV19 and TRBJ2-2; TRBD2 matches 12 bases. This receptor was identified in a man aged 35-49 years in good health. The source material was blood. The CDR3 bases are TGTGCCAGTAGTATCGCCGGACTAGCGGGGAATAACCTCCCGAACACCGGGGAGCTGTTTTTT. Amino acid sequence: CASSIAGLAGNNLPNTGELFF.